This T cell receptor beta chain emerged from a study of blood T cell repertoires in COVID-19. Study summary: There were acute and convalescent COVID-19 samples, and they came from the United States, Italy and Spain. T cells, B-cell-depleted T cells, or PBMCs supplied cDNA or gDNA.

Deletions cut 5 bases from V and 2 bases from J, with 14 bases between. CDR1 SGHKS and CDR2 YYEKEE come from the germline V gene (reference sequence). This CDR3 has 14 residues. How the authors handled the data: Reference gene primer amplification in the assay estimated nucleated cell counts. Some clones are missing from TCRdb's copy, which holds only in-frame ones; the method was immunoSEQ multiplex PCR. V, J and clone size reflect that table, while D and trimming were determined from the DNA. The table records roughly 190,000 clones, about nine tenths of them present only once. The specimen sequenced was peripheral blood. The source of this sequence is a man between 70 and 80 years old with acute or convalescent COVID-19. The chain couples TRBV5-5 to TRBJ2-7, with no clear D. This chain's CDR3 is CASSLTFYAYEQYF. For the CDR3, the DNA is TGTGCCAGCAGTTTGACCTTCTACGCCTACGAGCAGTACTTC.